This T cell receptor beta chain was found in a study of shared clonotypes between healthy human individuals. Across the whole study: Per-donor plates numbered three CD4 naive, three CD4 memory, two CD8 naive and one CD8 memory.

Only in-frame clones appear in the TCRdb table, and some are missing; sequencing was by immunoSEQ multiplex PCR. The sample has under 750,000 clones, 55% to 75% seen once. The germline CDR1 and CDR2 sequences are LNHDA and SQIVND (reference sequence). V dropped 3 bases and J dropped 3 bases, with 12 bases sitting between them. There are 15 residues in the CDR3. The sequencing input was memory CD4+ T cells sorted from blood. Subset described: CD45RA-negative fraction. The sequence was obtained from a woman in her 30s in good health. This rearrangement joins TRBV19 to TRBJ1-5; weak D call: TRBD1 (5 bases). Here the CDR3 reads CASSMRQRYNQPQHF. CDR3 sequence (DNA): TGTGCCAGTAGTATGAGACAGAGGTACAATCAGCCCCAGCATTTT. Based on the CDR3 plus reference TRBV19 and TRBJ1-5, the full variable domain is DGGITQSPKYLFRKEGQNVTLSCEQNLNHDAMYWYRQDPGQGLRLIYYSQIVNDFQKGDIAEGYSVSREKKESFPLTVTSAQKNPTAFYLCASSMRQRYNQPQHFGDGTRLSIL.